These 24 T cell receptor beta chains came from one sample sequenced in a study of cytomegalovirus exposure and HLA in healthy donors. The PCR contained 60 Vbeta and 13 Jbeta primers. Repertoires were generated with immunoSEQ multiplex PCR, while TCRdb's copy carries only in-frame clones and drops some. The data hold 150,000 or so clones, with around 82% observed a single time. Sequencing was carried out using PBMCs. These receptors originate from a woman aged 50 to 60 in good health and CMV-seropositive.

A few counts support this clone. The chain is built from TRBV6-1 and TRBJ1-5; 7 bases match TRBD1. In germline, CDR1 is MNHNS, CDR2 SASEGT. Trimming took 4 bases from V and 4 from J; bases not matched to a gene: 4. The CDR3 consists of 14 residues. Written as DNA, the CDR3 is TGTGCCAGCAGTGGAGACAGGGCTAATCAGCCCCAGCATTTT. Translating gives CASSGDRANQPQHF.

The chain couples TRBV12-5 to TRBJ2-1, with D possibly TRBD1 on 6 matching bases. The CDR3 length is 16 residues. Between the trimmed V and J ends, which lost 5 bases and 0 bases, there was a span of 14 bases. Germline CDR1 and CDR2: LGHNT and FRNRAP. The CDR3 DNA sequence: TGTGCTAGTGGTCCCGGACAGATAAGCTCCTACAATGAGCAGTTCTTC. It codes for CASGPGQISSYNEQFF.

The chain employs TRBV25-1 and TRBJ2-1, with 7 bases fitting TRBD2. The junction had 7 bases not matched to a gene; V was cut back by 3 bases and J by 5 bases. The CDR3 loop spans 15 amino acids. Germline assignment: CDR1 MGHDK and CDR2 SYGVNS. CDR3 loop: CASSDEAGRNNEQFF. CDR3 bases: TGTGCCAGCAGTGACGAAGCGGGGCGAAACAATGAGCAGTTCTTC.

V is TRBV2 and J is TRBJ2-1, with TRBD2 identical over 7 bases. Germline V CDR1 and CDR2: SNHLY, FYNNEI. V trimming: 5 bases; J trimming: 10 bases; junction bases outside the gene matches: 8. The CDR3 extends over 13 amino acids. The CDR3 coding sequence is TGTGCCAGCAGTTATGCGGGGGTATCCGAGCAGTTCTTC. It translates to CASSYAGVSEQFF.

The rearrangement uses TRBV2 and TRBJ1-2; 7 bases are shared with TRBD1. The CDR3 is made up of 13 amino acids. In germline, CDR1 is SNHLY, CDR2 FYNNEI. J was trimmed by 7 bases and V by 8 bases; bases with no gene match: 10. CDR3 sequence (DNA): TGTGCCAGCGCCTCCAGGGGGATCAGTGGCTACACCTTC. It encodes CASASRGISGYTF.

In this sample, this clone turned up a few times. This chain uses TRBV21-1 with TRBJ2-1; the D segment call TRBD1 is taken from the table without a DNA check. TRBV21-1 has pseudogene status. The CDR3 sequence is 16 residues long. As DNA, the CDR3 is TGTGCCAGCAGCAAATGGGGGGGGGACAGGGGCGACGAGCAGTTCTTC. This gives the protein CASSKWGGDRGDEQFF.

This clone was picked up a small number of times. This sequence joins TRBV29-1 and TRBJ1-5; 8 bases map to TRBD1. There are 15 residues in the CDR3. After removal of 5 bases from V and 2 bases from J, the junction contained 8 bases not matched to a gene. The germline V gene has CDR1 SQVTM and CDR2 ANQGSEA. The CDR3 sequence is CSVRPTGAGNQPQHF. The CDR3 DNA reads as TGCAGCGTTCGGCCGACAGGGGCCGGCAATCAGCCCCAGCATTTT.

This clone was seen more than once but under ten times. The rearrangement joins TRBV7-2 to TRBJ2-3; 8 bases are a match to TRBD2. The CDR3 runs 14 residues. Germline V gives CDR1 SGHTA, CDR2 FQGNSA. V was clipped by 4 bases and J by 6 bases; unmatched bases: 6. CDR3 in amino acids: CASSWSGGYDTQYF. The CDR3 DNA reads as TGTGCCAGCAGCTGGAGCGGGGGCTACGATACGCAGTATTTT.

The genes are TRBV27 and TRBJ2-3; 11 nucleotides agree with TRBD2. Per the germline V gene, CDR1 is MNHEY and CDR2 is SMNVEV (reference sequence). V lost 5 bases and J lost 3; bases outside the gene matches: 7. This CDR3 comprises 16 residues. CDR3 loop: CASSPLGLAVTDTQYF. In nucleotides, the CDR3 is TGTGCCAGCAGTCCCCTGGGACTAGCGGTTACAGATACGCAGTATTTT.

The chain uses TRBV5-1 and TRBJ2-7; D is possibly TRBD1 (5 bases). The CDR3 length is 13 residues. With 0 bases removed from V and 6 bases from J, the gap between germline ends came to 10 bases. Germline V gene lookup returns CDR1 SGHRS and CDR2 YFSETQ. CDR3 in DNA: TGCGCCAGCAGCTTGGGACAGACATCCGAGCAGTACTTC. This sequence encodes CASSLGQTSEQYF.

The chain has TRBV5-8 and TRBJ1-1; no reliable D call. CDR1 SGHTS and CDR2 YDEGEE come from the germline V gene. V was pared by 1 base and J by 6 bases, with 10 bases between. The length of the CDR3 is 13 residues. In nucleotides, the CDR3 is TGTGCCAGCAGCTTGAGAGGGAATGCTGAAGCTTTCTTT. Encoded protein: CASSLRGNAEAFF.

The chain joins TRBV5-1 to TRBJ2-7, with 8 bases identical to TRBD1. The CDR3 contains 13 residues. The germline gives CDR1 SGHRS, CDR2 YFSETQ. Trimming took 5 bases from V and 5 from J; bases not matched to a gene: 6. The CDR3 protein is CASRLDRGHEQYF. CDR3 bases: TGCGCCAGCAGACTAGACAGGGGACACGAGCAGTACTTC.

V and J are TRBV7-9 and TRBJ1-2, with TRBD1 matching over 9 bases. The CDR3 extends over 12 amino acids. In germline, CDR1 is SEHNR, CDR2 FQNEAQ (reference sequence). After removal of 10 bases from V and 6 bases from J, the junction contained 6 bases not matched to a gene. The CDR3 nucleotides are TGTGCCATCGAGGGACAGGGAGATGGCTACACCTTC. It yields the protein CAIEGQGDGYTF.

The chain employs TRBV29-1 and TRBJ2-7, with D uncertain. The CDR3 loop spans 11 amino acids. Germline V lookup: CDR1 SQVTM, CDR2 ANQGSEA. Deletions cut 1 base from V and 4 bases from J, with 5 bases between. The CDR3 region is CSVEGRYEQYF. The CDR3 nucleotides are TGCAGCGTTGAAGGCAGGTACGAGCAGTACTTC.

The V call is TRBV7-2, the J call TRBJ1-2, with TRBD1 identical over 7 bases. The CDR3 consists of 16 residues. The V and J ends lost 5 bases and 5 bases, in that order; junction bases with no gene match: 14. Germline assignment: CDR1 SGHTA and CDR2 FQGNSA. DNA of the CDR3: TGTGCCAGCAGCCCCACCCGGACAGGTATGAGATATGGCTACACCTTC. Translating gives CASSPTRTGMRYGYTF.

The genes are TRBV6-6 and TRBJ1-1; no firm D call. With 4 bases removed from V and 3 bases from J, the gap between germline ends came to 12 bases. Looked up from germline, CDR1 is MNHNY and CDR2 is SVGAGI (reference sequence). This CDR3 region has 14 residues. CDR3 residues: CASSWRVGDTEAFF. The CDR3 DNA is TGTGCCAGCAGTTGGAGGGTAGGAGACACTGAAGCTTTCTTT.

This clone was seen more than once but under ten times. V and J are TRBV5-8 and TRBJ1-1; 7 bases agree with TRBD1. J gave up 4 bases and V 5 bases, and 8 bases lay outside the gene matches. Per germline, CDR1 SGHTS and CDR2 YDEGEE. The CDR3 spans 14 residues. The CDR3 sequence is CASRDRQGPTEAFF. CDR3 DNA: TGTGCCAGCAGGGATCGACAGGGTCCCACTGAAGCTTTCTTT. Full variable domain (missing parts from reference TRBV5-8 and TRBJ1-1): EAGVTQSPTHLIKTRGQQATLRCSPISGHTSVYWYQQALGLGLQFLLWYDEGEERNRGNFPPRFSGRQFPNYSSELNVNALELEDSALYLCASRDRQGPTEAFFGQGTRLTVV.

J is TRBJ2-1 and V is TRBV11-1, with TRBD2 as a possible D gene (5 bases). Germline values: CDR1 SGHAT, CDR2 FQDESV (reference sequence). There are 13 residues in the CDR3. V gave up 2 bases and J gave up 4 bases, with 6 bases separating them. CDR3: CASSLRGYNEQFF. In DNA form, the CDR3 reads TGTGCCAGCAGCTTAAGAGGGTACAATGAGCAGTTCTTC.

The CDR3 here is CASRGTGNQPQHF. Written as DNA, the CDR3 is TGTGCCAGCAGGGGGACAGGCAATCAGCCCCAGCATTTT. J is TRBJ1-5 and V is TRBV6-1, with 7 bases lining up with TRBD1. V lost 6 bases to trimming and J lost 2 bases; unmatched junction nucleotides: 1. CDR3 length: 13 residues. The germline CDR1 and CDR2 sequences are MNHNS and SASEGT.

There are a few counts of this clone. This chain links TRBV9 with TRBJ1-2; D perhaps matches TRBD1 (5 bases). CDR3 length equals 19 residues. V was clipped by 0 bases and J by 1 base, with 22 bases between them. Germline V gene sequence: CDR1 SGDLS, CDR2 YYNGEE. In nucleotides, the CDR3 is TGTGCCAGCAGCGTAGCGCCCCGCTCGACCGTGACAGTTAACTATGGCTACACCTTC. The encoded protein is CASSVAPRSTVTVNYGYTF.

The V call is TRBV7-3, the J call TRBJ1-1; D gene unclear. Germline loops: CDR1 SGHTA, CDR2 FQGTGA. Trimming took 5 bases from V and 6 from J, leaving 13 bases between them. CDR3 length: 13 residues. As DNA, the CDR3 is TGTGCCAGCAGCAAAAATCAGATGGCTGAAGCTTTCTTT. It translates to CASSKNQMAEAFF.

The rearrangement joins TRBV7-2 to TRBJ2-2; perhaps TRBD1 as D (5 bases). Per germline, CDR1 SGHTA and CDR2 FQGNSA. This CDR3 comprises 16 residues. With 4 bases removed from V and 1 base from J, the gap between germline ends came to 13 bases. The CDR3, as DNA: TGTGCCAGCAGCTCTTGGAAAAGGGGGAACACCGGGGAGCTGTTTTTT. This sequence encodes CASSSWKRGNTGELFF.

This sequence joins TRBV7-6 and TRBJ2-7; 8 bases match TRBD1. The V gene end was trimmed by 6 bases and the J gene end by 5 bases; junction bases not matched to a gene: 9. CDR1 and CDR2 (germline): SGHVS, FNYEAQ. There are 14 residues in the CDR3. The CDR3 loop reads CASSYGDRSHEQYF. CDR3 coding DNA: TGTGCCAGCAGTTACGGGGACAGGTCCCACGAGCAGTACTTC.

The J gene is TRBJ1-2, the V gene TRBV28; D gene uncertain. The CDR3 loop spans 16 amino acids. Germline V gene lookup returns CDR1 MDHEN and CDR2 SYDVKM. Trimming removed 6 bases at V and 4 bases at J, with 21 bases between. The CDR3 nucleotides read TGTGCCAGCAGCCAGTTTTGGGTGGAGCAGTTCTATGGCTACACCTTC. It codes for CASSQFWVEQFYGYTF.